This T cell receptor beta chain was sequenced for a study of technical replicates of blood from a few donors. Method: immunoSEQ multiplex PCR; TCRdb's copy keeps in-frame clones and lacks some. The data hold approximately 58,000 clones, with around nine tenths observed a single time. Germline CDR1 MNHNS, CDR2 SASEGT. The CDR3 consists of 15 residues. With V trimmed by 9 bases and J by 3 bases, 12 bases remained unmatched. This clone was seen once. The sample comprised PBMCs. The rearrangement uses TRBV6-1 and TRBJ1-2; TRBD1 aligns across 8 bases. This TCR was recovered from a human donor in good health. Some clones in this sample may be carry-over from other donors' samples. The chain's CDR3 is CASALLGQDHYGYTF. Here the CDR3 DNA reads TGTGCCAGTGCCCTACTGGGACAGGACCACTATGGCTACACCTTC.